The rows below give T cell receptor beta chains drawn from one sample of a study of CD8+CD57+ T cells in acquired aplastic anemia. TCRdb ran MiXCR on the reads and lists one entry per CDR3 protein. This repertoire shows nearly 60,000 distinct CDR3 sequences, approximately 54% found once; its top ten account for about 16%. Material: sorted CD4+, CD8+, or CD8+CD57+ T cells (not recorded which) from PBMCs. Receptors originate from a human donor with aplastic anemia. Both conserved end residues are part of each CDR3. A D gene is named only where the DNA matches it firmly. Size is omitted from some rows. Given values are once, few, many or a class for expanded clones.

v_gene,d_gene,abundance,j_gene,CDR3nt,CDR3aa
TRBV7-6,-,-,TRBJ1-1,TGTGCCAGCAGCTTAGCGCAGTTGGGGGCGTCCACTGAAGCTTTCTTT,CASSLAQLGASTEAFF
TRBV9,-,-,TRBJ1-1,TGTGCCAGCAGCGTAGACGCGGTATTTGGGGCTGAAGCTTTCTTT,CASSVDAVFGAEAFF
TRBV20-1,TRBD1,-,TRBJ2-3,TGCAGTGCTTGGGACAGGGCTTCGACAGATACGCAGTATTTT,CSAWDRASTDTQYF
TRBV15,-,-,TRBJ1-1,TGTGCCACCAGCAGAGACCGAACCGTGGCTTTCTTT,CATSRDRTVAFF
TRBV7-8,-,-,TRBJ1-2,TGTGCCAGCAGCTCGGAAACAGGGCGCTATGGCTACACCTTC,CASSSETGRYGYTF
TRBV29-1,TRBD2,-,TRBJ2-7,TGCAGCGTTGAGCTAGCGGGGGGCCAGACCTACGAGCAGTACTTC,CSVELAGGQTYEQYF
TRBV19,-,-,TRBJ2-7,TGTGCCAGTAGTACACAGGGATCCTACGAGCAGTACTTC,CASSTQGSYEQYF
TRBV5-6,-,many,TRBJ2-3,TGTGCCAGCAGCTTCCGGGACCCTTATGTGGATACGCAGTATTTT,CASSFRDPYVDTQYF
TRBV25-1,-,-,TRBJ1-1,TGTGCCAGCAGGGGACTCCTGAACACTGAAGCTTTCTTT,CASRGLLNTEAFF
TRBV15,TRBD1,many,TRBJ2-1,TGTGCCACCAGCAGAGATAGACAGGGGGGGAATGAGCAGTTCTTC,CATSRDRQGGNEQFF
TRBV9,-,-,TRBJ2-5,TGTGCCAGCAGCGCAATACCTGCAGGCCCCGGAGAGACCCAGTACTTC,CASSAIPAGPGETQYF
TRBV7-9,-,-,TRBJ1-2,TGTGCCAGCAGCTTAGACTGGGCACAGGTCTATGGCTACACCTTC,CASSLDWAQVYGYTF
TRBV24-1,-,medium-sized,TRBJ1-2,TGTGCCACCCTAAGTGACTATGGCTACACCTTC,CATLSDYGYTF
TRBV11-2,-,many,TRBJ2-5,TGTGCCAGCAGCTTACGGCGGAAGGAGACCCAGTACTTC,CASSLRRKETQYF
TRBV12-3/TRBV12-4,-,-,TRBJ2-1,TGTGCCAGCAGCCCAACCGCGTTGGTGCAGTTCTTC,CASSPTALVQFF
TRBV10-3,-,-,TRBJ2-7,TGTGCCATCAGTGAGTTCACCGGGAACCACGAGCAGTACTTC,CAISEFTGNHEQYF
TRBV9,-,many,TRBJ2-1,TGTGCCAGCACTAGTGGGTCGGGCCGGCCTGATGGGGAGCAGTTCTTC,CASTSGSGRPDGEQFF
TRBV12-5,-,once,TRBJ1-5,TGTGCTAGTGAGGGTGAAGATTATAGCAATCAGCCCCAGCATTTT,CASEGEDYSNQPQHF
TRBV20-1,TRBD1,-,TRBJ1-6,TGCAGTGCTAGAGGTCGGGACAGAGGGGATTCACCCCTCCACTTT,CSARGRDRGDSPLHF
TRBV24-1,-,-,TRBJ1-2,TGTGCCACCAGTGCGGTGGGGAACGATGGCTACACCTTC,CATSAVGNDGYTF
TRBV7-9,-,-,TRBJ2-1,TGTGCCAGCAGCTTAGACGGGTACAATGAGCAGTTCTTC,CASSLDGYNEQFF
TRBV7-9,-,many,TRBJ1-1,TGTGCCAGCAGCTTAGCCAGAGCCTCCTACACTGAAGCTTTCTTT,CASSLARASYTEAFF
TRBV7-9,-,-,TRBJ1-6,TGTGCCAGCAGTCGGACAGTAGGGTCACCCCTCCACTTT,CASSRTVGSPLHF
TRBV25-1,-,-,TRBJ2-5,TGTGCCAGTAGTGGGGCGTGGGAGACCCAGTACTTC,CASSGAWETQYF
TRBV5-1,TRBD1,-,TRBJ1-2,TGCGCCAGCAGCTTGGGGCAGGGGGCGGTTGGCTACACCTTC,CASSLGQGAVGYTF
TRBV7-6,TRBD1,-,TRBJ2-7,TGCGCCAGCAGCCCGATAGACAGGGCCTACGAGCAGTACTTC,CASSPIDRAYEQYF
TRBV9,TRBD1,-,TRBJ1-1,TGTGCCGGCAGCCCAGGGACAGGGGGAACTGAAGCTTTCTTT,CAGSPGTGGTEAFF
TRBV9,-,-,TRBJ1-5,TGTGCCAGCAGCGACTCCCCGGAGGGGGGGGGGATTAGCAATCAGCCCCAGCATTTT,CASSDSPEGGGISNQPQHF
TRBV7-2,-,-,TRBJ1-6,TGTGCCAGCAGCTTAGCTGCGGGATCCTATGATTCACCCCTCCACTTT,CASSLAAGSYDSPLHF
TRBV11-2,TRBD1,-,TRBJ1-3,TGTGCCAGCAGCTTAGTAGGGACAGGGTTTGGAAACACCATATATTTT,CASSLVGTGFGNTIYF
TRBV9,-,-,TRBJ1-6,TGTGCCAGCAGCGTGACAGGAAATAGTAATTCACCCCTCCACTTT,CASSVTGNSNSPLHF
TRBV11-1,-,-,TRBJ2-5,TGTGCCAGCAGCACTGGGCCTAGGACCCAGTACTTC,CASSTGPRTQYF
TRBV7-2,TRBD1,-,TRBJ1-5,TGTGCCAGTATGGGACAGGGGGCCCGGCCCCAGCATTTT,CASMGQGARPQHF
TRBV25-1,TRBD1,-,TRBJ2-7,TGTGCCAGCAGTCCGTTCGACAGGGGGTTGGGGGAGCAGTACTTC,CASSPFDRGLGEQYF
TRBV20-1,-,-,TRBJ2-7,TGCAGTGCCAGTAGTATTGTTCTCGCTCACTACGAGCAGTACTTC,CSASSIVLAHYEQYF
TRBV25-1,TRBD2,medium-sized,TRBJ2-1,TGTGCCAGCAGTGGAACCGGGACTAGCTCCTACAATGAGCAGTTCTTC,CASSGTGTSSYNEQFF
TRBV14,-,-,TRBJ1-1,TGTGCCAGCAGCCAAGTGTTGTGGGTGAGAGCTTTCTTT,CASSQVLWVRAFF
TRBV20-1,TRBD2,once,TRBJ2-1,TGCAGTGCTCCACCTGAAGCGGGGACCTACAATGAGCAGTTCTTC,CSAPPEAGTYNEQFF
TRBV29-1,TRBD1,-,TRBJ1-1,TGCAGCGTGAAAGGACAGGGGGACACTGAAGCTTTCTTT,CSVKGQGDTEAFF
TRBV15,-,-,TRBJ2-1,TGTGCCACCAGACCGACCAACGAGGCGGGGCAGTCCTTC,CATRPTNEAGQSF
TRBV7-8,-,-,TRBJ1-2,TGTGCCAGCAGCTTAGTGGTTAGGACAGTATCGAACTATGGCTACACCTTC,CASSLVVRTVSNYGYTF
TRBV5-1,-,many,TRBJ2-7,TGCGCCAGCAGCTTGGTAGGGGAAGGCGAGCAGTACTTC,CASSLVGEGEQYF
TRBV7-3,-,few,TRBJ2-7,TGTGCCAGCAGTACGGACGGGACCGGATCCTACGAGCAGTACTTC,CASSTDGTGSYEQYF